This TCR beta chain was documented in a study of blood T cell repertoires in COVID-19. Across the whole study: Some COVID-19 samples were acute and others convalescent; all came from the United States, Italy and Spain. T cells, B-cell-depleted T cells, or PBMCs provided the cDNA or gDNA that served as material.

Germline lookup yields CDR1 SGHRS and CDR2 YFSETQ. This CDR3 is 17 amino acids long. Trimming removed 3 bases from V and 1 base from J; junction bases left unmatched: 6. Residents of over 20 US areas, aged roughly 18 to 89 years, made up the participants. In the authors' methods: By means of reference gene primer amplification, nucleated cell counts were estimated. Assay used: immunoSEQ multiplex PCR; TCRdb lists only in-frame clones, some missing. That table supplies the V and J calls and clone size; D and trimming were determined from the DNA. The profile covers 450,000 to 600,000 clones, with around 90% appearing a single time and about 0.75% taken by the ten largest.

The chain employs TRBV5-1 and TRBJ2-1; TRBD2 matches 11 bases. The material sequenced was PBMCs or T cells enriched from blood (not recorded which). This sequence originates from a woman younger than 30 who had recovered from COVID-19. The CDR3 region has the DNA TGCGCCAGCAGCTCCGGACTAGCGGGCCGGTCCTACAATGAGCAGTTCTTC. Protein sequence: CASSSGLAGRSYNEQFF.